This T cell receptor (beta chain) was identified in a study of Graves' ophthalmopathy and Graves' hyperthyroidism. The authors amplified TCR beta CDR3 regions from RNA transcripts. HTBI-primed first-round RT-PCR preceded second-round multiplex PCR. TCRdb passed the multiplex PCR reads through MiXCR, listing each CDR3 protein once. In the table there are about 480,000 distinct CDR3 sequences, around 15% of which are singletons. Ophthalmopathy cases showed moderate-to-severe activity, scoring CAS ≥3 and NOSPECS ≥4, with duration under 3 months. Clinical symptoms, serum thyroxine, TRAb, thyroid ultrasound and orbital computed tomography determined diagnosis. The PBMCs originated from over 9 ml of fresh peripheral blood. The CDR3 length is 13 residues. V was trimmed by 9 bases and J by 0 bases, leaving 7 bases between them. Germline lookup yields CDR1 KGHDR and CDR2 SFDVKD. Overall study findings and caveats: Blood also held most thyroid clonotypes expanded above 0.001 frequency.

This clonotype was detected many times. Its antigen remains unidentified. This chain connects TRBV24-1 to TRBJ2-2, with D possibly called TRBD1 or TRBD2 (5 bases each). Input material: blood. This receptor was taken from a woman in her 30s with Graves' ophthalmopathy. CDR3 DNA sequence: TGTGCCACCGGGACGGCGAACACCGGGGAGCTGTTTTTT. The encoded protein is CATGTANTGELFF.